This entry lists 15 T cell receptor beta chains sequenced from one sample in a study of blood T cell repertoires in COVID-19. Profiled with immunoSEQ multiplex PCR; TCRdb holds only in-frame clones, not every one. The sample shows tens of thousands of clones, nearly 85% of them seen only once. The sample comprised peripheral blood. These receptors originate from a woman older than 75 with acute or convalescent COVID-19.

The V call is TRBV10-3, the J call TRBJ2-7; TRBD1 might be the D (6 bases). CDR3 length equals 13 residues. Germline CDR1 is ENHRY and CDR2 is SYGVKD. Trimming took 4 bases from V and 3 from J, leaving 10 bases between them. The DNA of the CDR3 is TGTGCCATCAGTGGGACAGAAAACTACGAGCAGTACTTC. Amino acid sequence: CAISGTENYEQYF.

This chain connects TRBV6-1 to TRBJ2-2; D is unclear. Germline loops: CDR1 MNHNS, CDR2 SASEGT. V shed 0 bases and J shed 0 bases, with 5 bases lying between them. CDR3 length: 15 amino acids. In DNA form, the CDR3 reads TGTGCCAGCAGTGAAGCGCGAGCGAACACCGGGGAGCTGTTTTTT. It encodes CASSEARANTGELFF.

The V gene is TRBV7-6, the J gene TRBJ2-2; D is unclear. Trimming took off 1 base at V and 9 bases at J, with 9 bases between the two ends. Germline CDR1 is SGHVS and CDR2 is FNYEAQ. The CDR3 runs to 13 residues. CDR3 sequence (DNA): TGTGCCAGCAGCTTAGGGGCAGAATGGGAGCTGTTTTTT. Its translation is CASSLGAEWELFF.

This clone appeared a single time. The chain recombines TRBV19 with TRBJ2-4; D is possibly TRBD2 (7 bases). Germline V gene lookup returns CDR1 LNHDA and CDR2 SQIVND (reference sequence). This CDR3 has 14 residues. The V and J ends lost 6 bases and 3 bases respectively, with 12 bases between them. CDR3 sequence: CASRGRGGKNIQYF. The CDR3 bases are TGTGCCAGTAGAGGGAGGGGGGGCAAAAACATTCAGTACTTC.

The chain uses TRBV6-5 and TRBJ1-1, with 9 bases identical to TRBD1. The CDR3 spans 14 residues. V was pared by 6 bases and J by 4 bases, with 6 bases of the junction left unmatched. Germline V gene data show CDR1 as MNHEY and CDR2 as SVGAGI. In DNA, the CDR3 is TGTGCCAGCAGGGTACAGGGGGCGAGCACTGAAGCTTTCTTT. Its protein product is CASRVQGASTEAFF.

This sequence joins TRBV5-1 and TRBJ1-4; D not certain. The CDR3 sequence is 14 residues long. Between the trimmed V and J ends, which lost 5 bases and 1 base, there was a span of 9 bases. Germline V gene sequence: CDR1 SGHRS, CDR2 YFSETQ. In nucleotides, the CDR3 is TGCGCCAGCAGTACTGGGAGAACTAATGAAAAACTGTTTTTT. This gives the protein CASSTGRTNEKLFF.

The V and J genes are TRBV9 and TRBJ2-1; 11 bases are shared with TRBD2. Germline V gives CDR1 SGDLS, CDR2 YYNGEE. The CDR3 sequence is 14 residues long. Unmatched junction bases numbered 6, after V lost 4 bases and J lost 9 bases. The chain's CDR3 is CASSTLTSGSEQFF. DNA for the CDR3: TGTGCCAGCAGCACCCTAACTAGCGGGAGTGAGCAGTTCTTC.

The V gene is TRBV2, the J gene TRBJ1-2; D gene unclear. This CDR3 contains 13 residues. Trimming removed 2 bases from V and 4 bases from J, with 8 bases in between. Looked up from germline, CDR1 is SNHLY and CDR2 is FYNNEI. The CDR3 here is CASSESFAYGYTF. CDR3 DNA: TGTGCCAGCAGTGAAAGCTTTGCCTATGGCTACACCTTC. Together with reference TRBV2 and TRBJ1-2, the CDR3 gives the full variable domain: EPEVTQTPSHQVTQMGQEVILRCVPISNHLYFYWYRQILGQKVEFLVSFYNNEISEKSEIFDDQFSVERPDGSNFTLKIRSTKLEDSAMYFCASSESFAYGYTFGSGTRLTVV.

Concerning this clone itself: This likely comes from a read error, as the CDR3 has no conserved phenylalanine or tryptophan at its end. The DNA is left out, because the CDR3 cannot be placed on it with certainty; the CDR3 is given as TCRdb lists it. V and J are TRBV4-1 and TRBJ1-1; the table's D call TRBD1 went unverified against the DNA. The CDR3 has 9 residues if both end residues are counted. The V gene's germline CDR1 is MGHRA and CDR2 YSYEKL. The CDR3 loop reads CASSPQGAG.

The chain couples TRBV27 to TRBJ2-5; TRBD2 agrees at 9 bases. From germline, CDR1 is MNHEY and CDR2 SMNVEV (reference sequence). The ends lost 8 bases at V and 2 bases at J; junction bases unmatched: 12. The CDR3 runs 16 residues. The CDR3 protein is CASPRGGRGKQETQYF. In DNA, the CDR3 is TGTGCCAGCCCAAGGGGCGGGAGGGGCAAACAAGAGACCCAGTACTTC.

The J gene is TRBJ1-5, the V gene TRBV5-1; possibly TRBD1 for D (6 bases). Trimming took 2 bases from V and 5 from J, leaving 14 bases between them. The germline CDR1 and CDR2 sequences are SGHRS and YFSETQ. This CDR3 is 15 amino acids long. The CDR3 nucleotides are TGCGCCAGCAGCTTACAAAGGGGGAAGGATCAGCCCCAGCATTTT. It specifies CASSLQRGKDQPQHF.

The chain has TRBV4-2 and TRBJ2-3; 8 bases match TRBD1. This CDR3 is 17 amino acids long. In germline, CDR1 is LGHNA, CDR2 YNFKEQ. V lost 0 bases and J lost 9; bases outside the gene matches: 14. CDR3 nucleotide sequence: TGTGCCAGCAGCCAAGACCCCGACAGGGGTTGGTTTGAGACGCAGTATTTT. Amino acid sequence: CASSQDPDRGWFETQYF.

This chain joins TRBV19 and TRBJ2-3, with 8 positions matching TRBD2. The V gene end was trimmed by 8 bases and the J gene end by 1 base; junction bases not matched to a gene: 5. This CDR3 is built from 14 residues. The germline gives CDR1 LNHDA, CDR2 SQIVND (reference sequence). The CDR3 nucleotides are TGTGCCAGTGCCCCACTAGCGGGCACAGATACGCAGTATTTT. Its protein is CASAPLAGTDTQYF.

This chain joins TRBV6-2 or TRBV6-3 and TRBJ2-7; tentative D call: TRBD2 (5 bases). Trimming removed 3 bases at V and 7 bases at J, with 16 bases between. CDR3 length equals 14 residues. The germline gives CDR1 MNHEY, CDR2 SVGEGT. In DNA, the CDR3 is TGTGCCAGCAGTTATGTTGCTACCACGGGAGAGCAGTACTTC. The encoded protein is CASSYVATTGEQYF.

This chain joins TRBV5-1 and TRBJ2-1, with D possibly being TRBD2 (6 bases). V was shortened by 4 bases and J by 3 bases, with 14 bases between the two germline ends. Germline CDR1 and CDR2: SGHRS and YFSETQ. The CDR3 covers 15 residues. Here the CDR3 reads CASSRRASDYNEQFF. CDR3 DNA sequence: TGCGCCAGCAGCCGTCGGGCTAGCGACTACAATGAGCAGTTCTTC. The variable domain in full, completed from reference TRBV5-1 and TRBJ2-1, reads KAGVTQTPRYLIKTRGQQVTLSCSPISGHRSVSWYQQTPGQGLQFLFEYFSETQRNKGNFPGRFSGRQFSNSRSEMNVSTLELGDSALYLCASSRRASDYNEQFFGPGTRLTVL.